One and the same sample provided the 9 T cell receptor beta chains below, sequenced in a study of blood T cell repertoires in COVID-19. Produced via immunoSEQ multiplex PCR; TCRdb's table is partial and in-frame only. This sample carries around 70,000 clones, 86% of them seen once, and the ten largest clones take over 4%. What was sequenced was peripheral blood. These receptors all come from a man aged 45 to 65 with acute or convalescent COVID-19.

This chain connects TRBV5-1 to TRBJ2-1, with TRBD1 as a possible D gene (5 bases). This CDR3 contains 13 residues. V was clipped by 4 bases and J by 6 bases, with 11 bases between them. The germline V gene encodes CDR1 SGHRS and CDR2 YFSETQ. CDR3 region: CASSADQGNEQFF. DNA for the CDR3: TGCGCCAGCAGCGCGGACCAGGGCAATGAGCAGTTCTTC.

This sequence joins TRBV10-3 and TRBJ1-5; D gene unclear. Germline V CDR1 and CDR2: ENHRY, SYGVKD. Trimming took 6 bases from V and 6 from J, leaving 12 bases between them. The CDR3 is 13 amino acids. The CDR3 sequence: CAISLPDCQPQHF. Here the CDR3 DNA reads TGTGCCATCAGCCTACCAGACTGTCAGCCCCAGCATTTT.

This chain links TRBV2 with TRBJ1-1; TRBD1 is a possible D gene (5 bases). CDR1 SNHLY and CDR2 FYNNEI come from the germline V gene. The V and J ends lost 5 bases and 8 bases respectively, with 9 bases between them. The CDR3 is 11 residues long. CDR3 amino acids: CASSPGREAFF. CDR3 in DNA: TGTGCCAGCAGTCCAGGGCGGGAAGCTTTCTTT. Drawing the rest from reference TRBV2 and TRBJ1-1, the complete variable domain is EPEVTQTPSHQVTQMGQEVILRCVPISNHLYFYWYRQILGQKVEFLVSFYNNEISEKSEIFDDQFSVERPDGSNFTLKIRSTKLEDSAMYFCASSPGREAFFGQGTRLTVV.

In its sample, this clone was seen once. The chain uses TRBV4-1 and TRBJ2-7; 9 positions agree with TRBD2. Germline V gives CDR1 MGHRA, CDR2 YSYEKL. The CDR3 is made up of 17 amino acids. The trim removed 3 bases at V and 0 bases at J, leaving 9 bases unmatched. CDR3 sequence: CASSQYRLADSSYEQYF. CDR3 DNA sequence: TGCGCCAGCAGCCAGTATAGACTAGCGGATAGCTCCTACGAGCAGTACTTC.

The V gene is TRBV7-9, the J gene TRBJ2-7; the match to TRBD1 covers 7 bases. CDR1 and CDR2 from the germline V gene are SEHNR and FQNEAQ (reference sequence). The length of the CDR3 is 13 residues. Trimming took 1 base from V and 3 from J; bases not matched to a gene: 0. CDR3 amino acids: CASSLGDSYEQYF. The CDR3 DNA follows: TGTGCCAGCAGCTTAGGGGACAGCTACGAGCAGTACTTC.

This rearrangement joins TRBV5-1 to TRBJ2-2, with 7 bases identical to TRBD2. Germline V gene data show CDR1 as SGHRS and CDR2 as YFSETQ. The CDR3 length is 16 residues. V lost 0 bases and J lost 5; bases outside the gene matches: 7. The CDR3 DNA reads as TGCGCCAGCAGCTTGGCCGTTAGCGGGCCTACCGGGGAGCTGTTTTTT. Residues: CASSLAVSGPTGELFF.

This clone is a singleton in its sample. The chain uses TRBV20-1 and TRBJ1-2; 7 positions match TRBD1. The CDR3 length is 11 residues. V lost 5 bases to trimming and J lost 7 bases; unmatched junction nucleotides: 4. Germline CDR1 reads DFQATT; CDR2 reads SNEGSKA (reference sequence). DNA for the CDR3: TGCAGTGCTTACAGGGGCCGTGGCTACACCTTC. It codes for CSAYRGRGYTF.

This clone showed up just a few times. This chain links TRBV7-3 with TRBJ2-2; tentative D call: TRBD2 (7 bases). The CDR3 runs 16 residues. Trimming removed 7 bases at V and 2 bases at J, with 17 bases between. Germline CDR1 is SGHTA and CDR2 is FQGTGA. The CDR3 protein is CASKKGGDVNTGELFF. The CDR3 coding sequence is TGTGCCAGCAAAAAAGGGGGGGATGTCAACACCGGGGAGCTGTTTTTT.

As concerns this clone: One end of the junction does not line up with germline, which may come from a read error. The chain couples TRBV18 to TRBJ2-1, with D tentatively TRBD2 (7 bases). In germline, CDR1 is KGHSH, CDR2 LQKENI. The CDR3 covers 13 residues. The CDR3 sequence: CASSPARGDGRIF. CDR3 sequence (DNA): TGTGCCAGCTCACCCGCTAGGGGGGACGGGAGGATCTTC.